This T cell receptor (beta chain) came from a study of T cell changes during pregnancy in multiple sclerosis. Libraries were prepared by immunoSEQ multiplex PCR; TCRdb keeps only in-frame clonotypes and omits some of them. This table holds tens of thousands of clones, about 90% found once. The germline V gene has CDR1 SGHTA and CDR2 FQGNSA. This CDR3 comprises 13 residues. Trimming left V 0 bases short and J 5 bases short, with 7 bases between. The source material was peripheral blood, sampled in the third trimester of pregnancy. This clonotype was sampled from a female donor in good health, enrolled as a control in a pregnancy study. The chain employs TRBV7-2 and TRBJ2-5; D perhaps matches TRBD2 (6 bases). The CDR3 is CASSLAGRETQYF. In DNA form, the CDR3 reads TGTGCCAGCAGCTTAGCAGGGAGGGAGACCCAGTACTTC.